Each of the 4 T cell receptor beta chains below was sequenced from the same sample in a study of control samples from healthy donors and cancer patients. The repertoire was sequenced with immunoSEQ multiplex PCR; TCRdb's copy has only in-frame clones and lacks some. The data show some 74,000 clones, approximately 94% seen once. The specimen was blood. The receptors were sampled from a woman aged 25 to 45 in good health.

This chain joins TRBV30 and TRBJ1-1; TRBD1 aligns across 10 bases. The CDR3 runs 13 residues. The V gene end was trimmed by 6 bases and the J gene end by 8 bases; junction bases not matched to a gene: 9. CDR1 is GTSNPN and CDR2 is SVGIG in the germline V gene (reference sequence). CDR3: CACRQGARREAFF. The CDR3 DNA sequence: TGTGCCTGCAGACAGGGGGCCCGGAGGGAAGCTTTCTTT.

The gene calls are TRBV28 and TRBJ1-6; the D gene is possibly TRBD1 (5 bases). This CDR3 has 17 amino acids. Looked up from germline, CDR1 is MDHEN and CDR2 is SYDVKM. Trimming pared 5 bases from V and 1 base from J, leaving 15 bases between. The CDR3 reads CASSSLGGSSYNSPLHF. Written as DNA, the CDR3 is TGTGCCAGCAGTAGCTTGGGGGGGAGTTCCTATAATTCACCCCTCCACTTT.

The V and J genes are TRBV2 and TRBJ1-5; 7 nucleotides line up with TRBD1. CDR3 length equals 15 residues. Losses at the gene ends were 3 bases for V and 2 bases for J; bases not matched to a gene: 4. Looked up from germline, CDR1 is SNHLY and CDR2 is FYNNEI. The CDR3 loop is CASSEFGTGNQPQHF. DNA of the CDR3: TGTGCCAGCAGTGAGTTTGGGACAGGCAATCAGCCCCAGCATTTT.

This clone is a singleton in its sample. This sequence joins TRBV30 and TRBJ2-7; D perhaps matches TRBD1 (5 bases). The CDR3 spans 12 residues. Germline CDR1 reads GTSNPN; CDR2 reads SVGIG (reference sequence). V was pared by 5 bases and J by 5 bases, with 13 bases between. The CDR3 coding sequence is TGTGCCTGGGATATCTCAGGGAACGAGCAGTACGTC. This gives the protein CAWDISGNEQYV.